The 26 T cell receptor beta chains below all came from one sample that was sequenced in a study of blood T cell repertoires in COVID-19 (dated by TCRdb to the early 2020s). Library preparation was by the immunoSEQ multiplex PCR assay. Not all clones reach the TCRdb copy of this immuneACCESS table, which keeps in-frame sequences only. Checked studies attribute under half of the gap to unresolved V genes and leave the rest unexplained. The sample table shows about 400,000 clones, and around 87% are seen once. The ten largest clones capture 10% of the sample. The specimen was PBMCs or T cells enriched from blood (not recorded which). Receptor source: a woman between 45 and 65 years old who had recovered from COVID-19.

The J gene is TRBJ1-1, the V gene TRBV2; D is ambiguous. The germline V gene encodes CDR1 SNHLY and CDR2 FYNNEI. V shed 10 bases and J shed 3 bases, with 15 bases lying between them. The CDR3 sequence is 13 residues long. The DNA for the CDR3 is TGTGCCATGGACTCGGGGATAGACACTGAAGCTTTCTTT. This encodes CAMDSGIDTEAFF.

This clone was seen at least ten times. This sequence joins TRBV7-8 and TRBJ2-7; tentatively, D is TRBD2 (5 bases). The length of the CDR3 is 14 residues. The germline V and J ends were trimmed by 7 bases and 3 bases, with 16 bases remaining between them. Germline V gene lookup returns CDR1 SGHVS and CDR2 FQNEAQ. The CDR3 spells CASTHRFSDYEQYF. The CDR3 DNA sequence: TGTGCCAGCACCCATCGTTTTAGCGACTACGAGCAGTACTTC.

J is TRBJ2-1 and V is TRBV27; a weak D match, TRBD2 (5 bases). V gave up 4 bases and J gave up 0 bases, with 10 bases separating them. Germline loops: CDR1 MNHEY, CDR2 SMNVEV (reference sequence). The CDR3 loop spans 15 amino acids. The CDR3 DNA sequence: TGTGCCAGCAGTTCCCTTCGGGGCTCCTACAATGAGCAGTTCTTC. This sequence encodes CASSSLRGSYNEQFF.

This clone occurred once. The chain has TRBV7-2 and TRBJ1-5; TRBD1 agrees at 12 bases. The CDR3 has 16 residues. Per the germline V gene, CDR1 is SGHTA and CDR2 is FQGNSA. V gave up 4 bases and J gave up 1 base; unmatched junction bases: 2. The CDR3 DNA reads as TGTGCCAGCAGCTGGGGACAGGGGGCGAGCAATCAGCCCCAGCATTTT. Protein sequence: CASSWGQGASNQPQHF.

The chain has TRBV27 and TRBJ2-2; D perhaps matches TRBD1 (6 bases). CDR1 and CDR2 from the germline V gene are MNHEY and SMNVEV (reference sequence). Trimming took off 5 bases at V and 1 base at J, with 11 bases between the two ends. The CDR3 totals 15 residues. The CDR3 DNA is TGTGCCAGCAGTCCGAGGACAGTGAACACCGGGGAGCTGTTTTTT. This encodes CASSPRTVNTGELFF.

Worth noting for this clone: Compared with germline, one end of the junction differs, possibly owing to a read error. V and J are TRBV30 and TRBJ1-2, with D hard to call. The germline V gene encodes CDR1 GTSNPN and CDR2 SVGIG (reference sequence). The CDR3 is 12 amino acids. CDR3: CAWTEGAYGCTF. Written as DNA, the CDR3 is TGTGCCTGGACTGAGGGCGCCTATGGCTGCACCTTC.

V is TRBV4-3 and J is TRBJ1-2; D may be TRBD1 (6 bases). Germline V lookup: CDR1 LGHNA, CDR2 YSLEER. The CDR3 totals 15 residues. The ends were cut back, 2 bases at V and 1 base at J, with 11 bases in the middle. The CDR3: CASSQRTENNYGYTF. CDR3 nucleotides: TGCGCCAGCAGCCAACGGACAGAAAATAACTATGGCTACACCTTC.

V is TRBV4-1 and J is TRBJ1-5; D remains ambiguous. The CDR3 consists of 15 residues. The V and J ends lost 0 bases and 7 bases respectively, with 13 bases between them. Germline loops: CDR1 MGHRA, CDR2 YSYEKL. CDR3: CASSQDFGAKQPQHF. DNA for the CDR3: TGCGCCAGCAGCCAAGACTTCGGTGCAAAACAGCCCCAGCATTTT.

A word on this clone: Mismatch with germline at one junction end may stem from a read error. The V gene is TRBV5-1, the J gene TRBJ1-1, with 12 bases identical to TRBD1. The CDR3 loop spans 15 amino acids. Per germline, CDR1 SGHRS and CDR2 YFSETQ. CDR3 in amino acids: CASSPLGTGGPRRLF. Here the CDR3 DNA reads TGCGCCAGCAGCCCTTTAGGGACAGGGGGCCCTCGCAGACTATTT.

The chain has TRBV7-2 and TRBJ1-1; D not certain. Per the germline V gene, CDR1 is SGHTA and CDR2 is FQGNSA. This CDR3 has 13 amino acids. V was pared by 5 bases and J by 11 bases, with 18 bases between. CDR3 loop: CASSDDGWVVAFF. Here the CDR3 DNA reads TGTGCCAGCAGCGATGACGGGTGGGTCGTGGCTTTCTTT.

The rearrangement joins TRBV7-2 to TRBJ2-3, with 10 bases fitting TRBD1. The CDR3 is 16 amino acids. V gave up 0 bases and J gave up 7 bases; unmatched junction bases: 7. The germline CDR1 and CDR2 sequences are SGHTA and FQGNSA. The DNA for the CDR3 is TGTGCCAGCAGCTTAGCCTGGGGGGACAGGGGACATACGCAGTATTTT. Amino acids: CASSLAWGDRGHTQYF.

This rearrangement joins TRBV27 to TRBJ2-5; a possible D gene is TRBD1 (6 bases). V dropped 5 bases and J dropped 5 bases, with 18 bases sitting between them. There are 15 residues in the CDR3. The germline CDR1 and CDR2 sequences are MNHEY and SMNVEV (reference sequence). The CDR3, as DNA: TGTGCCAGCAGTCCGGGACACCGGGCCGGGGAGACCCAGTACTTC. Its protein is CASSPGHRAGETQYF.

For this clone: Distinct nucleotide sequences in the sample also encode this CDR3. The rearrangement links TRBV4-1 to TRBJ1-3; D remains unclear. CDR3 size: 16 residues. Germline V gene lookup returns CDR1 MGHRA and CDR2 YSYEKL. With 0 bases removed from V and 0 bases from J, the gap between germline ends came to 9 bases. The CDR3 spells CASSQDPAGSGNTIYF. CDR3 DNA: TGCGCCAGCAGCCAAGATCCGGCAGGCTCTGGAAACACCATATATTTT.

This clone has more than one count but fewer than ten. The chain has TRBV4-1 and TRBJ1-6; no reliable D call. The V gene's germline CDR1 is MGHRA and CDR2 YSYEKL. This CDR3 contains 16 residues. Deletions cut 6 bases from V and 7 bases from J, with 19 bases between. The DNA for the CDR3 is TGCGCCAGCAGTTACTCTTCCCCCCGGGAGAATTCACCCCTCCACTTT. Residues: CASSYSSPRENSPLHF.

The chain links TRBV28 to TRBJ1-1; possibly TRBD1 for D (6 bases). With 6 bases removed from V and 6 bases from J, the gap between germline ends came to 14 bases. Looked up from germline, CDR1 is MDHEN and CDR2 is SYDVKM. The CDR3 extends over 13 amino acids. The CDR3 DNA reads as TGTGCCAGCAGCATCACAGGGAGCCCTGAAGCTTTCTTT. As protein: CASSITGSPEAFF. Together with reference TRBV28 and TRBJ1-1, the CDR3 gives the full variable domain: DVKVTQSSRYLVKRTGEKVFLECVQDMDHENMFWYRQDPGLGLRLIYFSYDVKMKEKGDIPEGYSVSREKKERFSLILESASTNQTSMYLCASSITGSPEAFFGQGTRLTVV.

The chain couples TRBV3-1 (or the pseudogene TRBV3-2) to TRBJ2-7; 8 bases are shared with TRBD1. Germline trimming cut 2 bases from V and 0 bases from J; bases unmatched to any gene: 9. Germline values: CDR1 LGHDT, CDR2 YNNKEL (reference sequence). This CDR3 region has 17 residues. The CDR3: CASSQLGQGLGSYEQYF. The CDR3, as DNA: TGTGCCAGCAGCCAATTAGGACAGGGTTTAGGCTCCTACGAGCAGTACTTC.

J is TRBJ1-1 and V is TRBV19, with a tentative D call TRBD1 (6 bases). Trimming took 5 bases from V and 2 from J, leaving 12 bases between them. This CDR3 contains 14 residues. Germline lookup yields CDR1 LNHDA and CDR2 SQIVND (reference sequence). CDR3 region: CASSPPDRNTEAFF. The CDR3 DNA follows: TGTGCCAGTAGTCCCCCGGACAGAAACACTGAAGCTTTCTTT.

A single count supports this clone. The chain combines TRBV5-1 with TRBJ2-3; 12 positions match TRBD2. CDR3 length: 16 residues. Germline lookup yields CDR1 SGHRS and CDR2 YFSETQ. Unmatched junction bases numbered 1, after V lost 2 bases and J lost 0 bases. CDR3 loop: CASSLTSGGSTDTQYF. The CDR3 DNA is TGCGCCAGCAGCTTAACTAGCGGGGGGAGCACAGATACGCAGTATTTT.

The chain links TRBV2 to TRBJ1-5; TRBD1 matches at 8 bases. The CDR3 is 15 residues long. V gave up 4 bases and J gave up 4 bases; unmatched junction bases: 6. Germline loops: CDR1 SNHLY, CDR2 FYNNEI. CDR3: CASSVDRASNQPQHF. DNA for the CDR3: TGTGCCAGCAGTGTGGACAGGGCCTCGAATCAGCCCCAGCATTTT.

This rearrangement joins TRBV14 to TRBJ1-2; TRBD1 matches at 8 bases. Trimming removed 0 bases from V and 5 bases from J; junction bases left unmatched: 5. The CDR3 length is 15 residues. Germline V gene data show CDR1 as SGHDN and CDR2 as FVKESK. As DNA, the CDR3 is TGTGCCAGCAGCCAAGATATGACAGGGGTTTATGGCTACACCTTC. Encoded protein: CASSQDMTGVYGYTF.

The chain has TRBV3-1 (or the pseudogene TRBV3-2) and TRBJ2-2, with D tentatively TRBD1 (5 bases). Per germline, CDR1 LGHDT and CDR2 YNNKEL (reference sequence). CDR3 length equals 16 residues. The V and J ends lost 2 bases and 5 bases respectively, with 15 bases between them. Here the CDR3 DNA reads TGTGCCAGCAGCCAAAGTAAGGGGCGCGGAACCGGGGAGCTGTTTTTT. This gives the protein CASSQSKGRGTGELFF.

The chain links TRBV5-4 to TRBJ2-1; 15 positions match TRBD2. The J segment lost 5 bases and the V segment lost 3 bases, leaving 6 bases of the junction unmatched. Germline values: CDR1 SGHNT, CDR2 YYREEE (reference sequence). This CDR3 comprises 17 residues. The CDR3 loop reads CASSSGLAGGGDNEQFF. In DNA form, the CDR3 reads TGTGCCAGCAGCTCGGGACTAGCGGGGGGCGGAGACAATGAGCAGTTCTTC. Looking up the rest from reference TRBV5-4 and TRBJ2-1 gives the full variable domain: ETGVTQSPTHLIKTRGQQVTLRCSSQSGHNTVSWYQQALGQGPQFIFQYYREEENGRGNFPPRFSGLQFPNYSSELNVNALELDDSALYLCASSSGLAGGGDNEQFFGPGTRLTVL.

The chain joins TRBV12-5 to TRBJ2-1; TRBD1 aligns across 7 bases. CDR1 and CDR2 (germline): LGHNT, FRNRAP. V lost 2 bases to trimming and J lost 4 bases; unmatched junction nucleotides: 5. CDR3 length equals 15 residues. The CDR3 DNA sequence: TGTGCTAGTGGTTTGACCTTGGGACAGTACAATGAGCAGTTCTTC. Protein sequence: CASGLTLGQYNEQFF.

The V gene is TRBV7-9, the J gene TRBJ1-1; a weak D match, TRBD1 (6 bases). V was clipped by 3 bases and J by 1 base, with 12 bases between them. The length of the CDR3 is 15 residues. Germline assignment: CDR1 SEHNR and CDR2 FQNEAQ (reference sequence). The CDR3 sequence: CASSFTGNSNTEAFF. For the CDR3, the DNA is TGTGCCAGCAGCTTTACAGGGAATTCGAACACTGAAGCTTTCTTT.

The CDR3 sequence: CSAASPNEQFF. CDR3 in DNA: TGCAGTGCCGCGTCGCCGAATGAGCAGTTCTTC. The chain couples TRBV20-1 to TRBJ2-1; D is unresolved. CDR1 and CDR2 from the germline V gene are DFQATT and SNEGSKA (reference sequence). The length of the CDR3 is 11 residues. Trimming cost V 6 bases and J 7 bases, with 10 bases left between them.

The chain combines TRBV4-2 with TRBJ2-7, with D perhaps matching TRBD2 (6 bases). From germline, CDR1 is LGHNA and CDR2 YNFKEQ. The ends were cut back, 1 base at V and 0 bases at J, with 13 bases in the middle. The CDR3 extends over 16 amino acids. The CDR3 sequence: CASSQAGGTPSYEQYF. CDR3 bases: TGTGCCAGCAGCCAAGCCGGAGGGACTCCCTCCTACGAGCAGTACTTC.